A selection of T cell receptor beta chains follows, all from one sample in a study of cytomegalovirus exposure and HLA in healthy donors. Produced via immunoSEQ multiplex PCR; TCRdb's table is partial and in-frame only. The table records 150,000 to 200,000 clones, 78% of them present only once. What was sequenced was PBMCs. The receptors here all came from a woman aged 25 to 39 in good health and CMV-seropositive. CDR3s include the opening cysteine and the closing phenylalanine or tryptophan. Each record gives: CDR3 DNA, CDR3 protein, D gene, clone size, V gene, J gene. A D gene is named only where the DNA matches it firmly. The size of a clone is reported for some rows only, either as once, few or many, or as a class for expanded clones.

TGTGCCAGCAGTGGGGGGACAGAGAATTCACCCCTCCACTTT,CASSGGTENSPLHF,TRBD1,once,TRBV6-1,TRBJ1-6
TGTGCCAGCAGTCCCGACAGGGGCACCTACGAGCAGTACTTC,CASSPDRGTYEQYF,TRBD1,-,TRBV6-5,TRBJ2-7
TGCGCCAGCAGTGAACCTCCAGGAAGAGAGCAGTACTTC,CASSEPPGREQYF,-,-,TRBV10-1,TRBJ2-7
TGCGCCAGCAGTGAATTCAGGTATAATTCACCCCTCCACTTT,CASSEFRYNSPLHF,-,-,TRBV6-1,TRBJ1-6
TGCGCCAGCAGCCAAGATAGACAACATAGGAACACCGGGGAGCTGTTTTTT,CASSQDRQHRNTGELFF,-,-,TRBV4-1,TRBJ2-2
TGTGCCACCAGCAGAGATTATGGAGCGAGGGATGGCTACACCTTC,CATSRDYGARDGYTF,-,-,TRBV15,TRBJ1-2
TGCGCCAGCAGCCAAGGGCCCAACAGGGTTAGCTACGAGCAGTACTTC,CASSQGPNRVSYEQYF,-,-,TRBV4-1,TRBJ2-7
TGCAGCGTTGTGGGGCTGTTCGATGAAAAACTGTTTTTT,CSVVGLFDEKLFF,-,-,TRBV29-1,TRBJ1-4
TGTGCCAGCAGCTGGGACAGGGGGAGCACTGAAGCTTTCTTT,CASSWDRGSTEAFF,TRBD1,-,TRBV11-2,TRBJ1-1
TGTGCCAGCAGCAAAGCGGGGAACACTGAAGCTTTCTTT,CASSKAGNTEAFF,-,-,TRBV28,TRBJ1-1
TGTGCCAGCAGCCCCTGGGACTATGACAATGAGCAGTTCTTC,CASSPWDYDNEQFF,TRBD2,-,TRBV7-2,TRBJ2-1
TGTGCCAGCAGCTTACTCGGGGAGCTGTTTTTT,CASSLLGELFF,-,-,TRBV7-9,TRBJ2-2
TGTGCCAGTAGTTCGACAGGGCTAGAGACCCAGTACTTC,CASSSTGLETQYF,TRBD1,-,TRBV19,TRBJ2-5
TGTGCCAGCAGCTTGATGGGGACTACCGTAAATACGCAGTATTTT,CASSLMGTTVNTQYF,TRBD2,-,TRBV5-6,TRBJ2-3
TGTGCCAGCAGCTTCAGGATGGGACTTCTCAGCACAGATACGCAGTATTTT,CASSFRMGLLSTDTQYF,-,-,TRBV9,TRBJ2-3
TGTGCCATCAGTGAGTCAGGGGCAAGCTCCTACGAGCAGTACTTC,CAISESGASSYEQYF,-,once,TRBV10-3,TRBJ2-7
TGTGCCAGCAGCTTATCTCCGGGGATCACTGAAGCTTTCTTT,CASSLSPGITEAFF,-,few,TRBV7-9,TRBJ1-1
TGTGCCAGCTTGACAGGGGGAACTGAAGCTTTCTTT,CASLTGGTEAFF,TRBD1,-,TRBV28,TRBJ1-1
TGTGCCACCAGCAGAGACGTTGGGGGGAGCACAGATACGCAGTATTTT,CATSRDVGGSTDTQYF,-,-,TRBV15,TRBJ2-3
TGTGCCAGCAGTCTTGGACAGTTTATGTCCGGGGAGCTGTTTTTT,CASSLGQFMSGELFF,-,-,TRBV2,TRBJ2-2
TGTGCCAGTAGTATAGCGAGCACAGATACGCAGTATTTT,CASSIASTDTQYF,-,-,TRBV19,TRBJ2-3
TGTGCCAGCAGCCCTAGCACAGATACGCAGTATTTT,CASSPSTDTQYF,-,-,TRBV14,TRBJ2-3
TGTGCCACAAACCGGGCCGGGACAGGGGTCGACGAGCAGTACTTC,CATNRAGTGVDEQYF,TRBD1,-,TRBV19,TRBJ2-7
TGTGCCAGCAGTTCCCTAGGGAGCGCCTACGAGCAGTACTTC,CASSSLGSAYEQYF,-,-,TRBV6-5,TRBJ2-7
TGTGCCAGCGAAAGACGGGGGGGATCCTACGAGCAGTACTTC,CASERRGGSYEQYF,TRBD2,few,TRBV7-2,TRBJ2-7
TGTGCCAGTAGTACCCCTGGGGGGACTGAAGCTTTCTTT,CASSTPGGTEAFF,-,few,TRBV19,TRBJ1-1
TGCAGCGTTAAGAGCGGGGGGGCCTTCTACGAGCAGTACTTC,CSVKSGGAFYEQYF,TRBD2,-,TRBV29-1,TRBJ2-7
TGTGCCAGCAGGCAAGTCTCAGGACTCTACAATGAGCAGTTCTTC,CASRQVSGLYNEQFF,-,-,TRBV28,TRBJ2-1
TGTGCCAGCAGTGCGCGAGAGGGCGCATACAATGAGCAGTTCTTC,CASSAREGAYNEQFF,-,-,TRBV6-1,TRBJ2-1
TGCAGCGTTGAGTTTGAGCGGCCCGATGAGCAGTTCTTC,CSVEFERPDEQFF,-,-,TRBV29-1,TRBJ2-1
TGCGCCAGCAGCCAAGGGACAGGTTCTAGGTCTGGAAACACCATATATTTT,CASSQGTGSRSGNTIYF,TRBD1,-,TRBV4-3,TRBJ1-3
TGTGCCAGCAGATCAGGACTAGCGGGGGCCACCGGGGAGCTGTTTTTT,CASRSGLAGATGELFF,TRBD2,-,TRBV5-6,TRBJ2-2
TGTGCCAGCAGCTGGGACAGGGGAACCTCTGGAAACACCATATATTTT,CASSWDRGTSGNTIYF,TRBD1,-,TRBV7-9,TRBJ1-3
TGCGCCAGCAGTGTCGTCTCTAGCGGGACGGATGAGCAGTTCTTC,CASSVVSSGTDEQFF,TRBD2,-,TRBV10-1,TRBJ2-1
TGTGCCACCAGCAGAGACTCCACAACCGGGGAGCTGTTTTTT,CATSRDSTTGELFF,-,-,TRBV15,TRBJ2-2
TGCGCCAGCAGCTTGGGAGTTGCAACTAATGAAAAACTGTTTTTT,CASSLGVATNEKLFF,-,-,TRBV5-1,TRBJ1-4
TGTGCCAGCAGCGGGTTGGGGACTAGCGGGGGCCACCAGTACTTC,CASSGLGTSGGHQYF,TRBD2,-,TRBV9,TRBJ2-5
TGTGCCAGCAGTCCGTCGGGGGGTCGGACTGAAGCTTTCTTT,CASSPSGGRTEAFF,-,-,TRBV28,TRBJ1-1
TGTGCCAGCAGGATATCAGGGGGATGGGACCAGCCCCAGCATTTT,CASRISGGWDQPQHF,TRBD1,-,TRBV27,TRBJ1-5
TGTGCCAGCAGCCAGGTGGGGAGTTCACCCCTCCACTTT,CASSQVGSSPLHF,-,-,TRBV14,TRBJ1-6
TGTGCCAGCGAGGACACTGAGGCTTTCTTT,CASEDTEAFF,-,once,TRBV7-9,TRBJ1-1
TGTGCCAGCAGACACACCCAGGGGGAACCCTACGAGCAGTACTTC,CASRHTQGEPYEQYF,TRBD1,-,TRBV6-6,TRBJ2-7
TGCGCCAGCAGCCTCCTCTTTAGCGGACAGGGGAATGGCTACACCTTC,CASSLLFSGQGNGYTF,TRBD1,-,TRBV4-1,TRBJ1-2
TGTGCCAGCAGATCCGGGACTCAGGGTTGGGCCACTGAAGCTTTCTTT,CASRSGTQGWATEAFF,-,few,TRBV27,TRBJ1-1
TGTGCCAGTAGTAACTGGGAGGACACTGAAGCTTTCTTT,CASSNWEDTEAFF,-,-,TRBV19,TRBJ1-1
TGCGCCAGCAGCCCTTGGGACAGGGCTTCCGAGCAGTACTTC,CASSPWDRASEQYF,TRBD1,few,TRBV23-1,TRBJ2-7
TGCGCCAGCAGCTTGGTAGTTAGAGATAATTCACCCCTCCACTTT,CASSLVVRDNSPLHF,-,-,TRBV5-1,TRBJ1-6
TGTGCCAGCAGCTTGGTGGTAGGGGGCTACACTGAAGCTTTCTTT,CASSLVVGGYTEAFF,TRBD1,-,TRBV5-6,TRBJ1-1
TGTGCCAGCAGCCACATCAGGGGGCTAGATCAGCCCCAGCATTTT,CASSHIRGLDQPQHF,TRBD1,-,TRBV14,TRBJ1-5
TGTGCCAGAGATGGGACAGAATATGAAAAACTGTTTTTT,CARDGTEYEKLFF,TRBD1,once,TRBV28,TRBJ1-4
TGTGCCAGCAGCTTAGACGGGAATGAGCAGTTCTTC,CASSLDGNEQFF,-,few,TRBV7-9,TRBJ2-1
TGTGCCAGCAGTTATAAGTCAGGGGTCGAGCAGTACTTC,CASSYKSGVEQYF,-,-,TRBV27,TRBJ2-7
TGCGCCAGCAGCTTGGCCCGACAGGGGTATGAAAAACTGTTTTTT,CASSLARQGYEKLFF,TRBD1,-,TRBV5-1,TRBJ1-4